Described below is a single T cell receptor beta chain sequence and its context. As a fraction of the sample, this clonotype is medium-sized (0.01 to 0.1%). Its antigen is currently not known. One base away there is no much larger clone; base qualities are not given. From the germline V gene, CDR1 is SGHDT and CDR2 is YYEEEE. Spanning cysteine to phenylalanine, the CDR3 consists of 12 amino acids. Only the CDR3 DNA stays, 36 bases, in frame from base 1. V is pared back by 5 bases and J by 3 bases, with 8 bases lying between the germline termini. These data originate in a study (dated by TCRdb to the late 2010s). Turning to the overall study: The study used sequence and structural analyses to characterize human CD8+ TCR repertoires recognizing immunodominant viral antigens.

The reads were generated on an Illumina HiSeq 2500. The raw public data were reprocessed by TCRdb itself: fastp quality trimming at Q25, MiXCR clonotype calling, in-frame beta chains only. A single entry per CDR3 protein holds the most common genes and DNA from its merged rows. For this sample there are fewer than 2,000 distinct CDR3 sequences; 25% to 35% appear just once. The ten largest clones represent around 5.4% of the sample. The full study reports these points: CD8+ TCR repertoires specific to different immunodominant viral antigens were reported to be distinct from each other and highly diverse.

Rearrangement joined TRBV5-6 to TRBJ1-1; no confident D gene assignment can be made. The specimen was CD8+ T cells (not recorded whether cultured). The receptor comes from a female donor. The CDR3 is CASSLGDTEAFF. The sequenced DNA is TGTGCCAGCAGTCTGGGAGACACTGAAGCTTTCTTT.